This record covers a single T cell receptor beta chain. The antigen is not known. One end of the junction fails to match germline, which may point to a read error. This same CDR3 is encoded by further DNA sequences in the sample. This CDR3 has 15 residues. Germline values: CDR1 SGDLS, CDR2 YYNGEE. Expressed TCRB transcripts were sequenced, since all the RNA that had been isolated was reverse transcribed. Here immunoSEQ multiplex PCR was the method, and the copy in TCRdb shows in-frame clones only, minus some. Here the sample spans about 140,000 clones, less than 15% being singletons. Each sorted fraction was over 98% pure. This entry belongs to a study of beta chain features in type 1 diabetes. Overall study: No age, gender or cell yield differences were seen between patients and healthy donors. In all, around 100,000,000 sorted cells from all samples were analyzed. General study points: Type 1 diabetes patients had moderately but significantly shorter TCRB CDR3s in all four CD4+ subsets. In the patient group, naive, central memory and Treg TCRB repertoires seemed more alike than in the healthy donor group.

The chain couples TRBV9 to TRBJ2-2; 8 positions agree with TRBD2. The TCR comes from a man aged 18 to 29 with type 1 diabetes. Sequences were obtained from central memory CD4+ T cells from blood. CDR3 bases: TGTGCCAGCAGCCCGCGGGGGGCGAACACCGGAGAGCTGTTTTTT. Its protein is CASSPRGANTGELFF.